This T cell receptor (beta chain) was sequenced during a study of Ad26.COV2.S vaccination and SARS-CoV-2 variants. Treatment given: about 20 received Ad26.COV2.S at low or high dose, single or two shots; 5 received placebo; per-sample allocation not given. Material that was analyzed had been drawn on day 63 after the first vaccine or placebo injection. Sequencing used immunoSEQ multiplex PCR; TCRdb keeps in-frame clones, though not all of them. This repertoire shows a few hundred thousand clones, more than 75% found once; its top ten account for roughly 3.2%. This CDR3 is built from 14 residues. V was shortened by 0 bases and J by 0 bases, with 3 bases between the two germline ends. Germline lookup yields CDR1 SGHDN and CDR2 FVKESK. This clone was counted between two and nine times.

The origin of this receptor is a person aged 18-60 years who received the Ad26.COV2.S COVID-19 vaccine or a placebo. This rearrangement joins TRBV14 to TRBJ1-3; D is unclear. The sequencing here drew on peripheral blood, taken in a trial of Ad26.COV2.S vaccine versus placebo. This chain's CDR3 is CASSQDLSGNTIYF. The CDR3 DNA reads TGTGCCAGCAGCCAAGATCTCTCTGGAAACACCATATATTTT. The full variable domain, rest sourced from reference TRBV14 and TRBJ1-3, is EAGVTQFPSHSVIEKGQTVTLRCDPISGHDNLYWYRRVMGKEIKFLLHFVKESKQDESGMPNNRFLAERTGGTYSTLKVQPAELEDSGVYFCASSQDLSGNTIYFGEGSWLTVV.